This is a list of T cell receptor beta chains from one sample in a study of shared clonotypes between healthy human individuals. Libraries were prepared by immunoSEQ multiplex PCR; TCRdb keeps only in-frame clonotypes and omits some of them. Here the sample spans some 790,000 clones, roughly 72% being singletons. Source material: memory CD4+ T cells sorted from blood. The receptor set was obtained from a woman in her twenties or thirties in good health. Each CDR3 is given without its conserved first and last residue. Each record gives: D gene, J gene, V gene, CDR3 protein. The D gene is left open where the match is weak.

d_gene: .
j_gene: TRBJ1-1
v_gene: TRBV27
CDR3aa: ASSYLGTGVGSEAF

d_gene: TRBD1
j_gene: TRBJ2-1
v_gene: TRBV15
CDR3aa: ATSRDKSTGSGNEQF

d_gene: TRBD2
j_gene: TRBJ2-6
v_gene: TRBV27
CDR3aa: ASSSYLAGESSGANVLT

d_gene: .
j_gene: TRBJ2-7
v_gene: TRBV18
CDR3aa: ASSLTRSEQY

d_gene: TRBD2
j_gene: TRBJ2-5
v_gene: TRBV5-4
CDR3aa: ASSSAGGPGETQY

d_gene: .
j_gene: TRBJ1-1
v_gene: TRBV2
CDR3aa: ASSYLGGGTEAF

d_gene: TRBD1
j_gene: TRBJ2-2
v_gene: TRBV7-9
CDR3aa: ASSLPGQGFGELF

d_gene: TRBD1
j_gene: TRBJ2-4
v_gene: TRBV28
CDR3aa: ATGSRDRVNIQY

d_gene: .
j_gene: TRBJ2-2
v_gene: TRBV6-6
CDR3aa: ASSYWGANTGELF

d_gene: .
j_gene: TRBJ2-1
v_gene: TRBV15
CDR3aa: ATSSPWKSSYNEQF

d_gene: .
j_gene: TRBJ1-2
v_gene: TRBV28
CDR3aa: ASRTSWKARGYT

d_gene: .
j_gene: TRBJ2-1
v_gene: TRBV21-1
CDR3aa: ASTGLAGGAYNEQF

d_gene: TRBD2
j_gene: TRBJ2-3
v_gene: TRBV2
CDR3aa: ASRRPTSGASTDTQY

d_gene: .
j_gene: TRBJ1-1
v_gene: TRBV5-1
CDR3aa: ASSLGQAKNTEAF

d_gene: .
j_gene: TRBJ1-5
v_gene: TRBV6-5
CDR3aa: ASRRGLGQPQH

d_gene: TRBD1
j_gene: TRBJ1-3
v_gene: TRBV7-8
CDR3aa: ASSSAPGTDGNTIY

d_gene: TRBD1
j_gene: TRBJ1-5
v_gene: TRBV30
CDR3aa: AWNDRVNNQPQH

d_gene: .
j_gene: TRBJ2-7
v_gene: TRBV21-1
CDR3aa: ASSRGNSSYEQY

d_gene: TRBD1
j_gene: TRBJ2-1
v_gene: TRBV11-2
CDR3aa: ASSSGQGYNEQF

d_gene: .
j_gene: TRBJ1-1
v_gene: TRBV7-3
CDR3aa: ASSPYVSSEAF

d_gene: .
j_gene: TRBJ2-1
v_gene: TRBV19
CDR3aa: ASSPFGEAQF

d_gene: .
j_gene: TRBJ1-2
v_gene: TRBV5-1
CDR3aa: ASSLSGDGYT

d_gene: .
j_gene: TRBJ2-3
v_gene: TRBV7-2
CDR3aa: ASSLYLSTDTQY

d_gene: TRBD2
j_gene: TRBJ2-1
v_gene: TRBV29-1
CDR3aa: SVGRTSGNHEQF

d_gene: TRBD2
j_gene: TRBJ2-7
v_gene: TRBV18
CDR3aa: ASSHPGLDEQY

d_gene: .
j_gene: TRBJ1-2
v_gene: TRBV7-7
CDR3aa: ASSLVRQGYT

d_gene: TRBD2
j_gene: TRBJ2-1
v_gene: TRBV27
CDR3aa: ASSLTSGNYNEQF

d_gene: TRBD1
j_gene: TRBJ2-7
v_gene: TRBV6-5
CDR3aa: ASSRDSPYEQY

d_gene: TRBD2
j_gene: TRBJ2-1
v_gene: TRBV18
CDR3aa: ASSPVAGSNNEQF

d_gene: TRBD1
j_gene: TRBJ1-5
v_gene: TRBV27
CDR3aa: ASSLSRGTGGNQPQH

d_gene: .
j_gene: TRBJ2-5
v_gene: TRBV19
CDR3aa: ASSPGRRETQY

d_gene: .
j_gene: TRBJ2-7
v_gene: TRBV2
CDR3aa: ASSEASRGTYEQY

d_gene: .
j_gene: TRBJ1-5
v_gene: TRBV6-5
CDR3aa: ASRRGLDQPQH

d_gene: TRBD2
j_gene: TRBJ2-1
v_gene: TRBV5-8
CDR3aa: ASSDGTSGSSYNEQF

d_gene: .
j_gene: TRBJ2-7
v_gene: TRBV30
CDR3aa: AWRLGYEQY

d_gene: TRBD2
j_gene: TRBJ2-7
v_gene: TRBV7-9
CDR3aa: ASSGTSGTPYEQY

d_gene: .
j_gene: TRBJ1-4
v_gene: TRBV28
CDR3aa: ASSMDVGEKLF

d_gene: TRBD2
j_gene: TRBJ2-3
v_gene: TRBV14
CDR3aa: ASSLRTSGVRDTQY